This T cell receptor (beta chain) came from a study of blood T cell repertoires in COVID-19. This CDR3 comprises 13 residues. Trimming removed 5 bases at V and 4 bases at J, with 9 bases between. Germline V gives CDR1 MNHEY, CDR2 SVGAGI. As originally analysed: Estimation of nucleated cell counts relied on the amplification of reference gene primers. This table comes from immunoSEQ multiplex PCR, and its TCRdb copy is limited to in-frame clones, with some not included. V and J calls and clone size follow that table, whereas D and trimming were derived from the DNA. Of about 200,000 clones listed, around 80% are singletons.

V gene TRBV6-5 combines with J gene TRBJ1-5; D is unresolved. Sequencing was performed on peripheral blood. The clonotype was recovered from a human donor in a cohort sampled during active COVID-19. CDR3 region: CASSIMENQPQHF. The CDR3 DNA reads as TGTGCCAGCAGTATCATGGAGAATCAGCCCCAGCATTTT.